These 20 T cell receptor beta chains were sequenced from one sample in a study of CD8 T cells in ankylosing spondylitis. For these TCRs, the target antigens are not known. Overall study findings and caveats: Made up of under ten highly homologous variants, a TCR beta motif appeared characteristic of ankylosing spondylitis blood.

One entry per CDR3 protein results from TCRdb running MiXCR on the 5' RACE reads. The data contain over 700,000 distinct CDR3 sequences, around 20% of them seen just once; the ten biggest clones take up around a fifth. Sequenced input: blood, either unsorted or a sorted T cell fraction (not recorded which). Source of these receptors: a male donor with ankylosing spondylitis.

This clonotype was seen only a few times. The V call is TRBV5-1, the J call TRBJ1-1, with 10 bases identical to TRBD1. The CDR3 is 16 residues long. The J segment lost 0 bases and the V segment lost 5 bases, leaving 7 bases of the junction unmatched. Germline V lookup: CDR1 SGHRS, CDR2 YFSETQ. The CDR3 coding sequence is TGCGCCAGCAGTGGGGGACAGGGGAGAATGAACACTGAAGCTTTCTTT. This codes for CASSGGQGRMNTEAFF.

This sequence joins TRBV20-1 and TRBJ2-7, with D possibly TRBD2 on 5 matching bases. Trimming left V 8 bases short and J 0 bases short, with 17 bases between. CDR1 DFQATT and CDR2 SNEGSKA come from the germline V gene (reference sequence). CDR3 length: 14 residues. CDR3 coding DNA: TGCAGTTACCAGGACTCCCGGAGCTCCTACGAGCAGTACTTC. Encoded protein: CSYQDSRSSYEQYF.

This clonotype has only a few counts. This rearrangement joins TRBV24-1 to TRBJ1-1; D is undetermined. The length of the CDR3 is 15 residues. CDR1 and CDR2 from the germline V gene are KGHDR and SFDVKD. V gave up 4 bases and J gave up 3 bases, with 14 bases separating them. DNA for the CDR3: TGTGCCACCAGTGACGCCTCTGGCGGGTACACTGAAGCTTTCTTT. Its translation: CATSDASGGYTEAFF.

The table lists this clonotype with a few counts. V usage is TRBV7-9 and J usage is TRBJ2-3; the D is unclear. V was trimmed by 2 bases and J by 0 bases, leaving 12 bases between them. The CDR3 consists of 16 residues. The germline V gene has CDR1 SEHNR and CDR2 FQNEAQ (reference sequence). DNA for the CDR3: TGTGCCAGCAGCTTACAGACTGGAGTTAGCACAGATACGCAGTATTTT. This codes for CASSLQTGVSTDTQYF.

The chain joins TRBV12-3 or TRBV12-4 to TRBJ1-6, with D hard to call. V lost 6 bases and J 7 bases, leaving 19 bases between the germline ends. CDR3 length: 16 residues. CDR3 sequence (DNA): TGTGCCAGCAGCCCCCCGGGGATAGCGGGCAATTCACCCCTCCACTTT. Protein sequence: CASSPPGIAGNSPLHF.

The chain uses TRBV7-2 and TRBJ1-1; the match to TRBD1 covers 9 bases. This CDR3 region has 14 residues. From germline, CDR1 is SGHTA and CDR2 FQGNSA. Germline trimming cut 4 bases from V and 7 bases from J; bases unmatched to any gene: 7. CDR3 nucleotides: TGTGCCAGCAGCTCCGATAACAGGGGGCTTGAAGCTTTCTTT. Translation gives CASSSDNRGLEAFF.

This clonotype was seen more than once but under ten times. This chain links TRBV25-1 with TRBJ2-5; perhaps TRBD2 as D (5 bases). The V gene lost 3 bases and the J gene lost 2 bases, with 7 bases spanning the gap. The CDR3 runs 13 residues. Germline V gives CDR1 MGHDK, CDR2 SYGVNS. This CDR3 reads CASSDRDQETQYF. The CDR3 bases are TGTGCCAGCAGTGACCGGGATCAAGAGACCCAGTACTTC.

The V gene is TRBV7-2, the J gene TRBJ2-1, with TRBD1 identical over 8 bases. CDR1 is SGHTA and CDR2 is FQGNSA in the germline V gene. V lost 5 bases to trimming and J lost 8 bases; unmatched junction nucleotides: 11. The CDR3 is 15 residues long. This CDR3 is CASSNFGQGIDEQFF. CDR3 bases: TGTGCCAGCAGCAACTTTGGACAGGGCATCGATGAGCAGTTCTTC.

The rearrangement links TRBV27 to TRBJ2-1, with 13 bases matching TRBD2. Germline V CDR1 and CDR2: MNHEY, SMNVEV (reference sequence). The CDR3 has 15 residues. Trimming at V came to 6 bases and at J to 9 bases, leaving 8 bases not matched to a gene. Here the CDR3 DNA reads TGTGCCAGCAGCCCAGGACTAGCGGGGGCCACTGAGCAGTTCTTC. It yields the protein CASSPGLAGATEQFF.

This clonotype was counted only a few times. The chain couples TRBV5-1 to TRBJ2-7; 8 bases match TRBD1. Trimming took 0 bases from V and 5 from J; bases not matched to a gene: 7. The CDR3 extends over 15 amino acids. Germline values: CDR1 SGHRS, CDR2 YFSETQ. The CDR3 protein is CASSLAPDRVHEQYF. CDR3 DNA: TGCGCCAGCAGCTTGGCCCCGGACAGGGTCCACGAGCAGTACTTC.

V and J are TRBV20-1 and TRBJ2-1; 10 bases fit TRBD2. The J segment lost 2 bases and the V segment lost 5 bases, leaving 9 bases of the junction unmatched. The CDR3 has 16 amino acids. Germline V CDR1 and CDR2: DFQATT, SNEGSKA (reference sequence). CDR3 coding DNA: TGCAGTGCTCAACTCCTACTAGCGGGGCCCTACAATGAGCAGTTCTTC. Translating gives CSAQLLLAGPYNEQFF.

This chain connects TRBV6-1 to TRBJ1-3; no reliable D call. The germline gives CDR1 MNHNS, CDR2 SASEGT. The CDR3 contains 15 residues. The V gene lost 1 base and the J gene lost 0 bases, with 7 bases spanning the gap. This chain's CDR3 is CASSEVESSGNTIYF. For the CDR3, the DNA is TGTGCCAGCAGTGAAGTTGAAAGCTCTGGAAACACCATATATTTT.

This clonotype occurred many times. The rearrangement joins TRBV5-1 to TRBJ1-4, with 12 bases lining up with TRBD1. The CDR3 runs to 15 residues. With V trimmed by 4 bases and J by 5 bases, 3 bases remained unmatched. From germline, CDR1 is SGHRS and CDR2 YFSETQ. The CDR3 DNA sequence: TGCGCCAGCAGCATGGGGACAGGGGGCAATGAAAAACTGTTTTTT. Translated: CASSMGTGGNEKLFF.

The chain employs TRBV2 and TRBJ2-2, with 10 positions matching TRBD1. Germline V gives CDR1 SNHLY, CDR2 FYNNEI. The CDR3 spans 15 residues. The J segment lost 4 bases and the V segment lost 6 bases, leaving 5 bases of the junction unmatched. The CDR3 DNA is TGTGCCAGCAGGGGACAGGGGCGCGGCACCGGGGAGCTGTTTTTT. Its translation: CASRGQGRGTGELFF.

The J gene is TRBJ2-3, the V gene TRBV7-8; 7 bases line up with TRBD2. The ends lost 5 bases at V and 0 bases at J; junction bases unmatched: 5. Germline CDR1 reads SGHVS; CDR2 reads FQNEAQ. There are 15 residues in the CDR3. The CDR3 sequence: CASSIGLVSTDTQYF. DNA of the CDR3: TGTGCCAGCAGCATCGGACTAGTGAGCACAGATACGCAGTATTTT.

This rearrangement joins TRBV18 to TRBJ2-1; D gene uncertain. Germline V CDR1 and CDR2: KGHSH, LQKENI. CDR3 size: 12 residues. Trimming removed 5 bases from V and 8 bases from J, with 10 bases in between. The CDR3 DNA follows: TGTGCCAGCTCAGCGTGGAGCGATGAGCAGTTCTTC. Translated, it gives CASSAWSDEQFF.

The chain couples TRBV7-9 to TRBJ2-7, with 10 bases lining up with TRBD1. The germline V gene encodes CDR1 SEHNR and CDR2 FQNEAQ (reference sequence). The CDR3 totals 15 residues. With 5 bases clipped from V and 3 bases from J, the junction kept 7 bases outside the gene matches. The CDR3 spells CASSDGTGAVYEQYF. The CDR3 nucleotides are TGTGCCAGCAGCGATGGGACAGGGGCCGTCTACGAGCAGTACTTC.

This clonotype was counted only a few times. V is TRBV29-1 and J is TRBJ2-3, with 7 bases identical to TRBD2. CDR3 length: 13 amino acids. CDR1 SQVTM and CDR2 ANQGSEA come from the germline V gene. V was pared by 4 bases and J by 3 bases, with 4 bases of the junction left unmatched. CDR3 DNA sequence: TGCAGCGTTGGAGCGGGGCTAACAGATACGCAGTATTTT. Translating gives CSVGAGLTDTQYF.

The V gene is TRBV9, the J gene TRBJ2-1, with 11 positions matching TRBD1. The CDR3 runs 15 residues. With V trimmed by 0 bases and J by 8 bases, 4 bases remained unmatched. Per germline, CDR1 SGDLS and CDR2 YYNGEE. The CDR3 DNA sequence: TGTGCCAGCAGCGTAGGGACAGGGGGCGGGTATGAGCAGTTCTTC. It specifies CASSVGTGGGYEQFF.

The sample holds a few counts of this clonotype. The CDR3 loop is CASSLRDRIYEQYF. The CDR3 DNA reads TGTGCCAGCAGTTTGCGGGACAGGATCTACGAGCAGTACTTC. This chain joins TRBV27 and TRBJ2-7, with 8 bases fitting TRBD1. Germline V gene sequence: CDR1 MNHEY, CDR2 SMNVEV (reference sequence). J lost 3 bases, V lost 3 bases, and 4 bases had no gene match. The CDR3 length is 14 residues.